The sequence of this T cell receptor (beta chain) was determined in a study of early T cells in non-severe SARS-CoV-2 infection. This clonotype appeared many times. From the 5' RACE reads, TCRdb called clonotypes with MiXCR, one entry per CDR3 protein. The profile shows 95,000 to 110,000 distinct CDR3 sequences, over 8.5% of them singletons. CDR1 is SGHAT, CDR2 FQNNGV, per germline. V lost 5 bases and J 0 bases, leaving 13 bases between the germline ends. The CDR3 sequence is 15 residues long. The sequence came from an adult who was a healthcare worker with PCR-confirmed SARS-CoV-2 infection or an uninfected control (not recorded which). The sequencing sample was made of whole blood. V and J are TRBV11-2 and TRBJ1-1; a weak D match, TRBD1 (5 bases). The CDR3 loop reads CASSPTGTVNTEAFF. The CDR3 DNA reads as TGTGCCAGCAGCCCAACAGGAACCGTGAACACTGAAGCTTTCTTT.